The 29 T cell receptor beta chains below were found in one sample sequenced in a study of cytomegalovirus exposure and HLA in healthy donors. Primers: 60 Vbeta forward and 13 Jbeta reverse. Data came from immunoSEQ multiplex PCR; TCRdb stores just in-frame clones and leaves some out. The repertoire holds around 130,000 clones, more than 75% seen once, with less than 2% in the top ten. The source material was PBMCs. These receptors were obtained from a man aged 35 to 55 in good health and CMV-seronegative.

The rearrangement uses TRBV11-2 and TRBJ1-1, with a possible D match to TRBD1 (5 bases). Trimming left V 3 bases short and J 3 bases short, with 11 bases between. Germline CDR1 is SGHAT and CDR2 is FQNNGV. The CDR3 consists of 14 residues. The CDR3 here is CASSLEGAHTEAFF. The CDR3 DNA is TGTGCCAGCAGCTTGGAAGGGGCGCACACTGAAGCTTTCTTT.

The CDR3 protein is CASTLNPGQASYEQYF. The CDR3 nucleotides are TGTGCCAGCACCCTCAACCCGGGACAGGCCTCATACGAGCAGTACTTC. The rearrangement uses TRBV6-6 and TRBJ2-7, with 8 positions matching TRBD1. Per the germline V gene, CDR1 is MNHNY and CDR2 is SVGAGI (reference sequence). The CDR3 has 16 amino acids. J gave up 4 bases and V 7 bases, and 15 bases lay outside the gene matches.

This clone showed up just a few times. V gene TRBV6-1 combines with J gene TRBJ2-7; D unclear. Germline-derived CDR1 and CDR2 are MNHNS and SASEGT. There are 14 residues in the CDR3. V dropped 10 bases and J dropped 6 bases, with 22 bases sitting between them. CDR3 loop: CATLNLLSSSEQYF. As DNA, the CDR3 is TGTGCCACCCTGAACCTTCTTTCGAGTTCCGAGCAGTACTTC.

This chain links TRBV4-1 with TRBJ2-3; D is perhaps TRBD1 (6 bases). CDR1 MGHRA and CDR2 YSYEKL come from the germline V gene. Trimming removed 1 base from V and 0 bases from J, with 17 bases in between. There are 18 residues in the CDR3. For the CDR3, the DNA is TGCGCCAGCAGCCAAGGATCTCAACCCACAGGGAGCACAGATACGCAGTATTTT. Translation: CASSQGSQPTGSTDTQYF.

The CDR3, as DNA: TGTGCCTGGAGTGTACGACAGGGGAATCAGCCCCAGCATTTT. Encoded protein: CAWSVRQGNQPQHF. This rearrangement joins TRBV30 to TRBJ1-5, with TRBD1 matching 8 bases. This CDR3 spans 14 amino acids. Germline assignment: CDR1 GTSNPN and CDR2 SVGIG (reference sequence). The junction had 2 bases not matched to a gene; V was cut back by 0 bases and J by 4 bases.

This chain connects TRBV28 to TRBJ2-7; TRBD2 matches at 8 bases. The V segment lost 6 bases and the J segment 3 bases; nucleotides outside the gene matches: 7. Germline values: CDR1 MDHEN, CDR2 SYDVKM. The CDR3 extends over 14 amino acids. This CDR3 reads CASSPGSGSYEQYF. The CDR3 DNA sequence: TGTGCCAGCAGCCCTGGGAGCGGGAGCTACGAGCAGTACTTC.

This clone was detected only once. The rearrangement joins TRBV5-1 to TRBJ2-6; 9 bases match TRBD1. The CDR3 covers 18 residues. Germline CDR1 SGHRS, CDR2 YFSETQ. Trimming removed 3 bases from V and 0 bases from J; junction bases left unmatched: 7. The DNA of the CDR3 is TGCGCCAGCAGCTCACAGGGGGCGACCCTCTCTGGGGCCAACGTCCTGACTTTC. Residues: CASSSQGATLSGANVLTF.

The table lists this clone with a few counts. The chain is built from TRBV2 and TRBJ2-5, with D perhaps TRBD1 (6 bases). The CDR3 runs to 18 residues. Trimming took 5 bases from V and 0 from J, leaving 22 bases between them. The germline V gene has CDR1 SNHLY and CDR2 FYNNEI. The CDR3 sequence: CASSIIGQLSSYQETQYF. In DNA, the CDR3 is TGTGCCAGCAGTATTATAGGACAGCTCTCCTCGTACCAAGAGACCCAGTACTTC.

The chain recombines TRBV10-3 with TRBJ1-2; 10 nucleotides match TRBD1. The V gene end was trimmed by 8 bases and the J gene end by 8 bases; junction bases not matched to a gene: 8. CDR1 and CDR2 (germline): ENHRY, SYGVKD. There are 13 residues in the CDR3. CDR3 sequence (DNA): TGTGCCATCCCGGGACAGGGGAAAGGGGGCTACACCTTC. Amino acids: CAIPGQGKGGYTF.

The sample holds one count of this clone. The CDR3 loop is CASSLDSVYQETQYF. For the CDR3, the DNA is TGTGCCAGCAGCTTAGACTCGGTGTACCAAGAGACCCAGTACTTC. The chain carries TRBV7-6 and TRBJ2-5; D is unresolved. The length of the CDR3 is 15 residues. Germline V gene lookup returns CDR1 SGHVS and CDR2 FNYEAQ. Trimming cost V 1 base and J 0 bases, with 9 bases left between them.

Only a few counts were recorded for this clone. The genes are TRBV10-3 and TRBJ1-4, with D possibly being TRBD1 (5 bases). Trimming took 11 bases from V and 6 from J, leaving 19 bases between them. Germline CDR1 ENHRY, CDR2 SYGVKD. The CDR3 contains 14 residues. Here the CDR3 reads CASSGDSGDEKLFF. CDR3 DNA: TGTGCCTCGTCGGGGGACTCCGGGGATGAAAAACTGTTTTTT.

This chain joins TRBV7-9 and TRBJ1-6; 7 bases are a match to TRBD1. Trimming at V came to 5 bases and at J to 10 bases, leaving 14 bases not matched to a gene. This CDR3 contains 16 residues. Germline V gene sequence: CDR1 SEHNR, CDR2 FQNEAQ (reference sequence). The CDR3 loop reads CASSPKWGDSDSPLHF. The CDR3 DNA is TGTGCCAGCAGCCCCAAATGGGGGGACAGTGACTCACCCCTCCACTTT.

The gene calls are TRBV5-4 and TRBJ1-2; possibly TRBD1 for D (5 bases). Trimming removed 0 bases at V and 4 bases at J, with 7 bases between. Germline values: CDR1 SGHNT, CDR2 YYREEE (reference sequence). This CDR3 spans 13 amino acids. The CDR3 region is CASSLVGAYGYTF. The CDR3 DNA follows: TGTGCCAGCAGCTTGGTTGGGGCCTATGGCTACACCTTC.

This chain connects TRBV6-1 to TRBJ2-5, with D possibly TRBD2 on 6 matching bases. Matching the DNA end better, TRBJ2-7 makes the J call doubtful. Germline loops: CDR1 MNHNS, CDR2 SASEGT. The CDR3 contains 14 residues. The CDR3 coding sequence is TGTGCCAGCAGTGTTATCGGGGGATCCTACGAGCAGTACTTC. Protein: CASSVIGGSYEQYF.

This clone was seen only a few times. V gene TRBV10-1 combines with J gene TRBJ2-4; 15 bases are a match to TRBD2. CDR1 and CDR2 (germline): WNHNN, SYGVQD (reference sequence). The V segment lost 0 bases and the J segment 0 bases; nucleotides outside the gene matches: 9. This CDR3 is built from 21 residues. The CDR3 DNA follows: TGCGCCAGCAGTGAGTCCCGGACTAGCGGGGGGGCCGAACTAGCCAAAAACATTCAGTACTTC. Protein product: CASSESRTSGGAELAKNIQYF.

The chain links TRBV27 to TRBJ1-6, with TRBD1 matching 12 bases. The germline gives CDR1 MNHEY, CDR2 SMNVEV (reference sequence). There are 17 residues in the CDR3. J was trimmed by 7 bases and V by 5 bases; bases with no gene match: 9. As DNA, the CDR3 is TGTGCCAGCAGTGCCCCGGGACAGGGGGCGCGAAATTCACCCCTCCACTTT. Translated: CASSAPGQGARNSPLHF.

V gene TRBV5-1 combines with J gene TRBJ2-3; TRBD2 matches at 12 bases. The V gene's germline CDR1 is SGHRS and CDR2 YFSETQ. V dropped 4 bases and J dropped 0; count of bases not matched to a gene: 12. This CDR3 contains 19 residues. The CDR3, as DNA: TGCGCCAGCAGCCCGCACTCGACCGGGACTAGCGGGAGCACAGATACGCAGTATTTT. Translated, it gives CASSPHSTGTSGSTDTQYF.

J is TRBJ2-1 and V is TRBV2, with 8 bases aligning to TRBD2. There are 15 residues in the CDR3. The V and J ends lost 6 bases and 5 bases, in that order; junction bases with no gene match: 9. CDR1 SNHLY and CDR2 FYNNEI come from the germline V gene. The CDR3 bases are TGTGCCAGCAGGAAGGGACTAGGCCTCAACAATGAGCAGTTCTTC. It is translated as CASRKGLGLNNEQFF.

This chain links TRBV5-4 with TRBJ2-2, with 7 bases identical to TRBD1. With 0 bases clipped from V and 6 bases from J, the junction kept 8 bases outside the gene matches. CDR1 is SGHNT and CDR2 is YYREEE in the germline V gene (reference sequence). The CDR3 runs to 16 residues. CDR3 region: CASSLDNTGDAGELFF. Here the CDR3 DNA reads TGTGCCAGCAGCTTGGATAATACAGGGGACGCCGGGGAGCTGTTTTTT.

This clone appeared a few times. The chain is built from TRBV27 and TRBJ2-2; D is uncertain. This CDR3 has 14 residues. Germline CDR1 MNHEY, CDR2 SMNVEV (reference sequence). The V gene lost 3 bases and the J gene lost 3 bases, with 8 bases spanning the gap. CDR3: CASSLVTHTGELFF. The CDR3 DNA sequence: TGTGCCAGCAGTTTGGTTACTCACACCGGGGAGCTGTTTTTT.

This clone was detected only a few times. This rearrangement joins TRBV7-9 to TRBJ1-3; tentative D call: TRBD1 (5 bases). Germline V gene sequence: CDR1 SEHNR, CDR2 FQNEAQ (reference sequence). V was cut by 7 bases and J by 4 bases, with 23 bases left in between. This CDR3 comprises 17 residues. The CDR3 DNA follows: TGTGCCAGCACCCTTGGGGCCAGCGACGGTCTAGGAAACACCATATATTTT. It specifies CASTLGASDGLGNTIYF.

The gene calls are TRBV13 and TRBJ2-1; 10 bases map to TRBD2. V gave up 0 bases and J gave up 2 bases; unmatched junction bases: 7. The CDR3 has 18 residues. The V gene's germline CDR1 is PRHDT and CDR2 FYEKMQ (reference sequence). This CDR3 is CASSLGLAGVLAYNEQFF. The CDR3 DNA is TGTGCCAGCAGCTTAGGGCTAGCGGGAGTGTTGGCCTACAATGAGCAGTTCTTC.

The J gene is TRBJ2-7, the V gene TRBV5-8, with a tentative D call TRBD1 (6 bases). V was cut by 3 bases and J by 2 bases, with 18 bases left in between. The CDR3 spans 16 residues. Looked up from germline, CDR1 is SGHTS and CDR2 is YDEGEE. Written as DNA, the CDR3 is TGTGCCAGCAGCTCCCCAGGGGCCGGCAGGGCCTACGAGCAGTACTTC. It is translated as CASSSPGAGRAYEQYF.

This sequence joins TRBV7-9 and TRBJ2-5; D perhaps matches TRBD1 (6 bases). This CDR3 spans 16 amino acids. Germline V CDR1 and CDR2: SEHNR, FQNEAQ (reference sequence). V was shortened by 2 bases and J by 5 bases, with 18 bases between the two germline ends. Written as DNA, the CDR3 is TGTGCCAGCAGCTTATTCCTTCAACAGGGTGAGGAGACCCAGTACTTC. Amino acids: CASSLFLQQGEETQYF.

The chain has TRBV4-1 and TRBJ2-3; tentative D call: TRBD2 (6 bases). Germline CDR1 and CDR2: MGHRA and YSYEKL. The CDR3 length is 17 residues. Trimming shortened V by 0 bases and J by 5 bases, and 18 bases separated the two germline ends. Written as DNA, the CDR3 is TGCGCCAGCAGCCAAGATCTCGGGGGACTCGCCGGAGATACGCAGTATTTT. It translates to CASSQDLGGLAGDTQYF.

V usage is TRBV28 and J usage is TRBJ1-5, with D hard to call. Germline V gene lookup returns CDR1 MDHEN and CDR2 SYDVKM. Trimming stripped 5 bases from V and 6 bases from J, with 11 bases between. The CDR3 runs 13 residues. The CDR3 loop reads CASSPTNGQPQHF. The CDR3 DNA reads TGTGCCAGCAGTCCTACGAACGGTCAGCCCCAGCATTTT.

The J gene is TRBJ2-1, the V gene TRBV25-1; D may be TRBD2 (5 bases). Germline CDR1 and CDR2: MGHDK and SYGVNS. The CDR3 is 16 amino acids. V shed 3 bases and J shed 7 bases, with 19 bases lying between them. The CDR3 DNA follows: TGTGCCAGCAGTGACATACCAGGCCTCCAGCGGAATGAGCAGTTCTTC. Its protein is CASSDIPGLQRNEQFF.

The chain joins TRBV5-4 to TRBJ2-1, with D possibly matching TRBD2 (5 bases). The germline V gene has CDR1 SGHNT and CDR2 YYREEE (reference sequence). This CDR3 spans 14 amino acids. Trimming took off 7 bases at V and 8 bases at J, with 19 bases between the two ends. The CDR3 sequence is CASHPVGVLDEQFF. In DNA, the CDR3 is TGTGCCAGCCACCCTGTCGGGGTCCTCGATGAGCAGTTCTTC.

This clone has just one count. The chain combines TRBV14 with TRBJ1-2; D is ambiguous. Per germline, CDR1 SGHDN and CDR2 FVKESK. The CDR3 length is 15 residues. The V end was cut by 0 bases, the J end by 4 bases, with 12 bases between. The CDR3 region has the DNA TGTGCCAGCAGCCAAGACGCCTCGGTTCGCTATGGCTACACCTTC. As protein: CASSQDASVRYGYTF.